Below, one T cell receptor beta chain is given with its context. The sample originates from a study of blood T cell repertoires in COVID-19. V shed 7 bases, J shed 4 bases, and the junction held 7 bases outside the gene matches. The V gene's germline CDR1 is MDHEN and CDR2 SYDVKM. The CDR3 spans 14 residues. The table came from immunoSEQ multiplex PCR; TCRdb's copy has only in-frame clones and leaves some out. Here the sample spans over 90,000 clones, about 87% being singletons. The chain has TRBV28 and TRBJ1-5; 7 bases match TRBD1. This TCR derives from a human donor in a cohort sampled during active COVID-19. The sample comprised peripheral blood. Here the CDR3 DNA reads TGTGCCAGCATTGAGGGGGCGACGAATCAGCCCCAGCATTTT. The encoded protein is CASIEGATNQPQHF.